The next 22 T cell receptor beta chains were all read from a single sample in a study of blood T cell repertoires in COVID-19. Using immunoSEQ multiplex PCR, the repertoire was profiled, and TCRdb retains in-frame clones only, with some absent. The table has 250,000 or so clones, 86% seen once. The sequenced material came from peripheral blood. The receptors originated from a man in his forties with active or convalescent COVID-19.

The chain carries TRBV7-9 and TRBJ2-3; D is uncertain. The CDR3 has 13 residues. Germline values: CDR1 SEHNR, CDR2 FQNEAQ (reference sequence). V was cut by 5 bases and J by 2 bases, with 8 bases left in between. CDR3 sequence reads: CASSPYYTDTQYF. The CDR3 DNA sequence: TGTGCCAGCAGCCCCTATTACACAGATACGCAGTATTTT. Using reference TRBV7-9 and TRBJ2-3 for the parts outside the CDR3, the full variable domain is DTGVSQNPRHKITKRGQNVTFRCDPISEHNRLYWYRQTLGQGPEFLTYFQNEAQLEKSRLLSDRFSAERPKGSFSTLEIQRTEQGDSAMYLCASSPYYTDTQYFGPGTRLTVL.

This sequence joins TRBV30 and TRBJ2-1, with 7 bases fitting TRBD1. Trimming removed 2 bases from V and 5 bases from J; junction bases left unmatched: 6. This CDR3 contains 14 residues. Germline V CDR1 and CDR2: GTSNPN, SVGIG (reference sequence). DNA for the CDR3: TGTGCCTGGAGTTCTGGCAGGGGGAACAATGAGCAGTTCTTC. It yields the protein CAWSSGRGNNEQFF.

CDR3 DNA sequence: TGTGCCAGCAGCGGGCTAGCGGGAGGGAACAATGAGCAGTTCTTC. As protein: CASSGLAGGNNEQFF. The chain links TRBV7-3 to TRBJ2-1; TRBD2 matches 12 bases. The J segment lost 5 bases and the V segment lost 5 bases, leaving 4 bases of the junction unmatched. Germline lookup yields CDR1 SGHTA and CDR2 FQGTGA. The CDR3 spans 15 residues.

This clone was observed a single time. The V gene is TRBV19, the J gene TRBJ2-1; 7 positions agree with TRBD1. The junction had 9 bases not matched to a gene; V was cut back by 3 bases and J by 7 bases. The CDR3 covers 15 residues. From germline, CDR1 is LNHDA and CDR2 SQIVND (reference sequence). DNA of the CDR3: TGTGCCAGTAGTATCGGCCCACAGGGGAAGAATGAGCAGTTCTTC. It yields the protein CASSIGPQGKNEQFF.

The chain couples TRBV5-1 to TRBJ1-6, with 7 bases matching TRBD1. The CDR3 is 15 residues long. J was trimmed by 8 bases and V by 3 bases; bases with no gene match: 8. Germline CDR1 is SGHRS and CDR2 is YFSETQ. CDR3 protein: CASSSRQGRHSPLHF. In DNA, the CDR3 is TGCGCCAGCAGCTCACGACAGGGACGGCATTCACCCCTCCACTTT.

The gene calls are TRBV21-1 and TRBJ1-1; TRBD1, the table's D call, was not compared with the DNA. TRBV21-1 is classified as a pseudogene. This CDR3 is 14 amino acids long. The CDR3 DNA reads as TGTGCCAGCATCCTAAACAGGGTTCACACTGAAGCTTTCTTT. Residues: CASILNRVHTEAFF.

In DNA, the CDR3 is TGCGCCAGCAGCCAAGAGGACAGGGTCTATGGCTACACCTTC. Residues: CASSQEDRVYGYTF. This chain connects TRBV4-1 to TRBJ1-2; 8 bases map to TRBD1. V was pared by 0 bases and J by 4 bases, with 1 base of the junction left unmatched. From germline, CDR1 is MGHRA and CDR2 YSYEKL. The CDR3 is made up of 14 amino acids.

In its sample, this clone was seen once. The chain couples TRBV28 to TRBJ2-7; 7 positions match TRBD1. CDR1 is MDHEN and CDR2 is SYDVKM in the germline V gene. J was trimmed by 5 bases and V by 0 bases; bases with no gene match: 4. The CDR3 totals 14 residues. The CDR3 DNA reads as TGTGCCAGCAGTTTATGGACAGGGAACCACGAGCAGTACTTC. This encodes CASSLWTGNHEQYF. Looking up the rest from reference TRBV28 and TRBJ2-7 gives the full variable domain: DVKVTQSSRYLVKRTGEKVFLECVQDMDHENMFWYRQDPGLGLRLIYFSYDVKMKEKGDIPEGYSVSREKKERFSLILESASTNQTSMYLCASSLWTGNHEQYFGPGTRLTVT.

The J gene is TRBJ2-7, the V gene TRBV14; D is unclear. This CDR3 has 15 amino acids. Germline-derived CDR1 and CDR2 are SGHDN and FVKESK. V lost 0 bases, J lost 2 bases, and 11 bases lay in between. This CDR3 is CASSQDLIAPYEQYF. Here the CDR3 DNA reads TGTGCCAGCAGCCAAGATCTGATAGCTCCCTACGAGCAGTACTTC.

This rearrangement joins TRBV5-4 to TRBJ1-5, with 10 bases identical to TRBD1. The trim removed 0 bases at V and 5 bases at J, leaving 11 bases unmatched. CDR3 length equals 18 residues. CDR1 and CDR2 from the germline V gene are SGHNT and YYREEE (reference sequence). The CDR3 DNA reads as TGTGCCAGCAGCTTGGCGATCCACTCCGGGACAGGGGATCAGCCCCAGCATTTT. This gives the protein CASSLAIHSGTGDQPQHF.

The chain combines TRBV11-3 with TRBJ2-7, with unresolved D. The V gene lost 1 base and the J gene lost 5 bases, with 6 bases spanning the gap. The CDR3 length is 12 residues. Germline lookup yields CDR1 SGHNT and CDR2 YENEEA. CDR3: CASSLVLHEQYF. CDR3 DNA: TGTGCCAGCAGCTTAGTTCTCCACGAGCAGTACTTC.

V usage is TRBV5-6 and J usage is TRBJ1-3; D is ambiguous. Trimming shortened V by 0 bases and J by 4 bases, and 17 bases separated the two germline ends. The CDR3 has 17 residues. Germline CDR1 SGHDT, CDR2 YYEEEE. The CDR3 spells CASSLESQDPIGNTIYF. CDR3 in DNA: TGTGCCAGCAGCTTGGAATCTCAGGATCCAATCGGAAACACCATATATTTT.

The gene calls are TRBV4-1 and TRBJ2-1; 11 nucleotides align to TRBD2. With 5 bases clipped from V and 4 bases from J, the junction kept 7 bases outside the gene matches. Germline V gene sequence: CDR1 MGHRA, CDR2 YSYEKL. The CDR3 has 16 amino acids. CDR3 in DNA: TGCGCCAGCAGCTCGCCTCTAGCGGGAGGTTACAATGAGCAGTTCTTC. Translation gives CASSSPLAGGYNEQFF.

The CDR3 is CASSSPGQGMYEQYF. For the CDR3, the DNA is TGTGCCAGCAGCTCACCGGGACAGGGTATGTACGAGCAGTACTTC. V usage is TRBV5-5 and J usage is TRBJ2-7, with 9 bases that match TRBD1. The CDR3 is 15 amino acids. Losses at the gene ends were 3 bases for V and 4 bases for J; bases not matched to a gene: 8. Germline V gene data show CDR1 as SGHKS and CDR2 as YYEKEE (reference sequence).

This clone was found a few times. J is TRBJ2-7 and V is TRBV28, with unresolved D. CDR1 and CDR2 from the germline V gene are MDHEN and SYDVKM. This CDR3 region has 15 residues. Trimming removed 5 bases at V and 4 bases at J, with 18 bases between. The CDR3 sequence is CASSRKTSVLYEQYF. The CDR3 DNA reads as TGTGCCAGCAGTCGAAAGACCAGCGTATTATACGAGCAGTACTTC.

The table lists this clone with a count of one. This chain joins TRBV10-3 and TRBJ2-1; TRBD1 might be the D (6 bases). The CDR3 contains 16 residues. Trimming took off 4 bases at V and 3 bases at J, with 16 bases between the two ends. In germline, CDR1 is ENHRY, CDR2 SYGVKD. As DNA, the CDR3 is TGTGCCATCAGTGGATGGGACACCCCCTTCTACAATGAGCAGTTCTTC. Amino acids: CAISGWDTPFYNEQFF.

J is TRBJ1-1 and V is TRBV6-5; no clear D. The ends were cut back, 7 bases at V and 8 bases at J, with 11 bases in the middle. CDR1 is MNHEY and CDR2 is SVGAGI in the germline V gene. CDR3 length equals 11 residues. CDR3 residues: CASIKLYEAFF. CDR3 nucleotides: TGTGCCAGCATTAAACTCTACGAAGCTTTCTTT.

J is TRBJ1-2 and V is TRBV5-1, with 7 bases fitting TRBD1. Trimming took 2 bases from V and 3 from J; bases not matched to a gene: 10. Looked up from germline, CDR1 is SGHRS and CDR2 is YFSETQ. The CDR3 covers 16 residues. As DNA, the CDR3 is TGCGCCAGCAGCTTTGGTCAGGGGGGAAATGACTATGGCTACACCTTC. Translating gives CASSFGQGGNDYGYTF.

Details on this clone: Distinct nucleotide sequences in the sample also encode this CDR3. The gene calls are TRBV7-9 and TRBJ2-1; the D gene is possibly TRBD2 (6 bases). V dropped 0 bases and J dropped 6 bases, with 6 bases sitting between them. CDR1 and CDR2 (germline): SEHNR, FQNEAQ (reference sequence). The CDR3 totals 13 residues. CDR3 DNA: TGTGCCAGCAGCTTAGCACTAGCCAATGAGCAGTTCTTC. As protein: CASSLALANEQFF. Full variable domain (outside the CDR3, taken from reference TRBV7-9 and TRBJ2-1): DTGVSQNPRHKITKRGQNVTFRCDPISEHNRLYWYRQTLGQGPEFLTYFQNEAQLEKSRLLSDRFSAERPKGSFSTLEIQRTEQGDSAMYLCASSLALANEQFFGPGTRLTVL.

In DNA form, the CDR3 reads TGTGCCAGTAGTATTAGGGGAGAAAAACTGTTTTTT. Protein: CASSIRGEKLFF. The chain carries TRBV19 and TRBJ1-4; D possibly corresponds to TRBD1 (5 bases). V was pared by 3 bases and J by 8 bases, with 7 bases between. The length of the CDR3 is 12 residues. In germline, CDR1 is LNHDA, CDR2 SQIVND (reference sequence). The entire variable domain, with the rest obtained from reference TRBV19 and TRBJ1-4, is as follows: DGGITQSPKYLFRKEGQNVTLSCEQNLNHDAMYWYRQDPGQGLRLIYYSQIVNDFQKGDIAEGYSVSREKKESFPLTVTSAQKNPTAFYLCASSIRGEKLFFGSGTQLSVL.

As DNA, the CDR3 is TGTGCCAGCAGCCCCGGACAGGGGACTAATGAAAAACTGTTTTTT. Amino acid sequence: CASSPGQGTNEKLFF. This chain links TRBV11-1 with TRBJ1-4; 9 bases agree with TRBD1. The CDR3 loop spans 15 amino acids. CDR1 and CDR2 (germline): SGHAT, FQDESV (reference sequence). After removal of 5 bases from V and 2 bases from J, the junction contained 3 bases not matched to a gene.

The chain combines TRBV29-1 with TRBJ1-1; D gene uncertain. This CDR3 has 13 residues. V was shortened by 6 bases and J by 1 base, with 12 bases between the two germline ends. From germline, CDR1 is SQVTM and CDR2 ANQGSEA. CDR3 protein: CSVRSDGNTEAFF. For the CDR3, the DNA is TGCAGCGTCCGGTCTGATGGGAACACTGAAGCTTTCTTT.